This TCR beta chain was captured by sequencing in a study of CD8 T cells in Susac syndrome. This clonotype has only one observation. Germline values: CDR1 MNHEY, CDR2 SMNVEV (reference sequence). The CDR3 totals 14 residues. V shed 4 bases and J shed 7 bases, with 16 bases lying between them. RNA in amounts of roughly 0.45 to 1 ug was reverse transcribed with random hexamers. The TCR beta CDR3 was amplified by immunoSEQ multiplex PCR across 54 Vbeta, 13 Jbeta. TCRdb called the immunoSEQ multiplex PCR reads again in MiXCR, with one record for every CDR3 protein. The sample has 70,000 to 100,000 distinct CDR3 sequences; 90% to 95% are singletons. Sequencing of TCR beta was performed on blood CD8+ T cells and on blood CD4+ T cells. Controls comprised healthy donors matched for age and sex. The authors negatively isolated CD8+ and CD4+ T cells and FACS-enriched TEMRA cells.

This TCR derives from a human donor in good health. V is TRBV27 and J is TRBJ1-2, with D perhaps matching TRBD1 (6 bases). The sample was CD8+ T cells from PBMCs. DNA for the CDR3: TGTGCCAGCAGTTCAACCCGACAGGTAGCTGGCTACACCTTC. The encoded protein is CASSSTRQVAGYTF.